Following are 21 T cell receptor beta chains from one sample sequenced in a study of post-analysis software for immune sequencing data. Findings and caveats of the study: Elevated frequency relative to controls characterized a handful of TRBV segments in patients, TRBV5-6, TRBV5-1 and TRBV20-1 among them.

These receptors lack a known antigen. Unique molecular identifiers featured in each of the TCR beta cDNA libraries. TCRdb independently ran MiXCR on the PCR reads; one entry per CDR3 protein. The sample carries roughly 670,000 distinct CDR3 sequences, approximately 60% recorded once. What was sequenced was blood. The source of these receptors is a girl aged 2 to 10 with multiple sclerosis.

This clonotype was seen a handful of times. This chain connects TRBV29-1 to TRBJ2-3; 9 bases map to TRBD2. J gave up 2 bases and V 3 bases, and 6 bases lay outside the gene matches. Germline V gene data show CDR1 as SQVTM and CDR2 as ANQGSEA. The CDR3 runs to 15 residues. For the CDR3, the DNA is TGCAGCGTTGAGGTAGCGGGAGAATACACAGATACGCAGTATTTT. Translating it yields CSVEVAGEYTDTQYF.

This chain joins TRBV12-3 or TRBV12-4 and TRBJ2-2; a weak D match, TRBD1 (5 bases). V was pared by 8 bases and J by 0 bases, with 13 bases between. The CDR3 runs 15 residues. CDR3 bases: TGTGCCAGCTGCAAAGGGGAATCGAACACCGGGGAGCTGTTTTTT. Translated, it gives CASCKGESNTGELFF.

About this clonotype itself: Compared with germline, one end of the junction differs, possibly owing to a read error. This chain joins TRBV6-5 and TRBJ2-1; TRBD2 aligns across 7 bases. In germline, CDR1 is MNHEY, CDR2 SVGAGI. The CDR3 sequence is 15 residues long. CDR3 region: CASSYSGLVGNERFF. CDR3 sequence (DNA): TGTGCCAGCAGTTACTCAGGACTAGTCGGCAATGAGCGGTTCTTC.

The chain recombines TRBV20-1 with TRBJ2-3, with 7 bases aligning to TRBD1. Trimming cost V 6 bases and J 5 bases; bases outside gene matches: 14. Germline loops: CDR1 DFQATT, CDR2 SNEGSKA (reference sequence). This CDR3 is 15 amino acids long. CDR3 residues: CSASRRQGEGDTQYF. CDR3 in DNA: TGCAGTGCCTCACGAAGACAGGGTGAAGGAGATACGCAGTATTTT.

This sequence joins TRBV6-2 or TRBV6-3 and TRBJ2-7; D may be TRBD2 (6 bases). The CDR3 runs to 14 residues. Germline CDR1 reads MNHEY; CDR2 reads SVGEGT. V dropped 6 bases and J dropped 2 bases, with 14 bases sitting between them. The DNA of the CDR3 is TGTGCCAGCAGGTCCCGCGGGGCGACCTACGAGCAGTACTTC. This encodes CASRSRGATYEQYF.

The chain links TRBV12-3 or TRBV12-4 to TRBJ2-7; 7 nucleotides agree with TRBD1. V was pared by 9 bases and J by 2 bases, with 10 bases of the junction left unmatched. The CDR3 sequence is 14 residues long. DNA for the CDR3: TGTGCCAGTAGTGGTCCGGACAGGACCTACGAGCAGTACTTC. Its translation: CASSGPDRTYEQYF.

The chain couples TRBV3-1 to TRBJ1-1, with D possibly matching TRBD1 (6 bases). CDR1 and CDR2 (germline): LGHDT, YNNKEL (reference sequence). The germline V and J ends were trimmed by 5 bases and 6 bases, with 16 bases remaining between them. The CDR3 runs 14 residues. As DNA, the CDR3 is TGTGCCAGCAGCTCAGTACAGGGAAACGCTGAAGCTTTCTTT. Protein: CASSSVQGNAEAFF.

The chain combines TRBV29-1 with TRBJ2-7; D is ambiguous. Germline CDR1 SQVTM, CDR2 ANQGSEA. Trimming took off 7 bases at V and 0 bases at J, with 10 bases between the two ends. The CDR3 sequence is 12 residues long. The CDR3 nucleotides read TGCAGCGCCGGACGGAACTCCTACGAGCAGTACTTC. Translated, it gives CSAGRNSYEQYF.

This clonotype was counted only a few times. The chain joins TRBV5-1 to TRBJ2-7; TRBD1 matches at 11 bases. This CDR3 is 16 amino acids long. The V segment lost 0 bases and the J segment 7 bases; nucleotides outside the gene matches: 9. Per germline, CDR1 SGHRS and CDR2 YFSETQ. The DNA of the CDR3 is TGCGCCAGCAGCTTGGCTACGGGACAGGGGGTCAGAGAGCAGTACTTC. Translating gives CASSLATGQGVREQYF.

This clonotype appeared a few times. The chain employs TRBV4-3 and TRBJ2-1; 15 bases are a match to TRBD2. Germline V CDR1 and CDR2: LGHNA, YSLEER. V gave up 3 bases and J gave up 8 bases; unmatched junction bases: 8. The CDR3 is 17 amino acids. CDR3 amino acids: CASSHAPGTSGGYEQFF. CDR3 coding DNA: TGCGCCAGCAGCCACGCCCCTGGGACTAGCGGGGGGTATGAGCAGTTCTTC.

The V call is TRBV6-4, the J call TRBJ2-5; 13 bases map to TRBD2. V was pared by 6 bases and J by 5 bases, with 6 bases of the junction left unmatched. Germline values: CDR1 MRHNA, CDR2 SNTAGT. The CDR3 has 15 amino acids. This CDR3 is CASRSTSGGMETQYF. The CDR3 region has the DNA TGTGCCAGCAGATCGACTAGCGGGGGGATGGAGACCCAGTACTTC.

This clonotype has only one observation. The gene calls are TRBV6-5 and TRBJ2-1; 9 bases agree with TRBD1. The V and J ends lost 6 bases and 3 bases, in that order; junction bases with no gene match: 6. CDR3 length: 15 residues. Germline assignment: CDR1 MNHEY and CDR2 SVGAGI. For the CDR3, the DNA is TGTGCCAGCAGCGGGGACAGGGCTTTCTACAATGAGCAGTTCTTC. This translates into CASSGDRAFYNEQFF.

A few counts support this clonotype. This chain links TRBV12-3 or TRBV12-4 with TRBJ2-3; no clear D gene. This CDR3 spans 15 amino acids. V lost 1 base and J 0 bases, leaving 8 bases between the germline ends. The CDR3 DNA is TGTGCCAGCAGTTTAGTGCGGTTTAGCACAGATACGCAGTATTTT. This sequence encodes CASSLVRFSTDTQYF.

The V call is TRBV2, the J call TRBJ2-1, with D uncertain. Per germline, CDR1 SNHLY and CDR2 FYNNEI. CDR3 length equals 11 residues. V was trimmed by 5 bases and J by 8 bases, leaving 7 bases between them. The CDR3 sequence is CASSPDHEQFF. The DNA for the CDR3 is TGTGCCAGCAGTCCGGATCATGAGCAGTTCTTC. Filled out from reference TRBV2 and TRBJ2-1, the complete variable domain reads EPEVTQTPSHQVTQMGQEVILRCVPISNHLYFYWYRQILGQKVEFLVSFYNNEISEKSEIFDDQFSVERPDGSNFTLKIRSTKLEDSAMYFCASSPDHEQFFGPGTRLTVL.

This sequence joins TRBV5-1 and TRBJ2-3; 16 bases are a match to TRBD2. The CDR3 is 17 residues long. Germline trimming cut 4 bases from V and 3 bases from J; bases unmatched to any gene: 5. Germline lookup yields CDR1 SGHRS and CDR2 YFSETQ. This CDR3 reads CASSGGTSGGGTDTQYF. CDR3 in DNA: TGCGCCAGCAGCGGCGGGACTAGCGGGGGGGGAACAGATACGCAGTATTTT. Filled out from reference TRBV5-1 and TRBJ2-3, the complete variable domain reads KAGVTQTPRYLIKTRGQQVTLSCSPISGHRSVSWYQQTPGQGLQFLFEYFSETQRNKGNFPGRFSGRQFSNSRSEMNVSTLELGDSALYLCASSGGTSGGGTDTQYFGPGTRLTVL.

The chain joins TRBV21-1 to TRBJ2-7; whether TRBD2, the table's D call, matches the DNA was not checked. TRBV21-1 is assigned pseudogene status. The CDR3 spans 16 residues. CDR3 DNA sequence: TGTGCCAGCAGCAAAGACAGCGGGGGAGGGCCAAACGAGCAGTACTTC. As protein: CASSKDSGGGPNEQYF.

A few counts support this clonotype. This sequence joins TRBV3-1 and TRBJ1-2; the D is unclear. Germline V CDR1 and CDR2: LGHDT, YNNKEL (reference sequence). Trimming removed 3 bases from V and 0 bases from J, with 11 bases in between. The CDR3 runs 15 residues. The CDR3 DNA reads as TGTGCCAGCAGCCAGGAGTCGGCAGCTAACTATGGCTACACCTTC. Translated: CASSQESAANYGYTF. Filled out from reference TRBV3-1 and TRBJ1-2, the complete variable domain reads DTAVSQTPKYLVTQMGNDKSIKCEQNLGHDTMYWYKQDSKKFLKIMFSYNNKELIINETVPNRFSPKSPDKAHLNLHINSLELGDSAVYFCASSQESAANYGYTFGSGTRLTVV.

V usage is TRBV12-3 or TRBV12-4 and J usage is TRBJ1-2, with D possibly being TRBD1 (6 bases). This CDR3 contains 13 residues. The germline V and J ends were trimmed by 6 bases and 5 bases, with 13 bases remaining between them. This chain's CDR3 is CASRQGGIYGYTF. For the CDR3, the DNA is TGTGCCAGCAGACAGGGCGGGATTTATGGCTACACCTTC.

This clonotype has more than one count but fewer than ten. J is TRBJ2-6 and V is TRBV29-1; 8 bases line up with TRBD1. Trimming at V came to 7 bases and at J to 2 bases, leaving 19 bases not matched to a gene. CDR3 length equals 19 residues. The germline CDR1 and CDR2 sequences are SQVTM and ANQGSEA. The CDR3 region has the DNA TGCAGCGCCTTGGGACAGGTGGGACCGCTCACTCCTGGGGCCAACGTCCTGACTTTC. It yields the protein CSALGQVGPLTPGANVLTF.

J is TRBJ2-4 and V is TRBV7-6, with 7 bases fitting TRBD1. With the DNA end fitting TRBJ2-7 better, the J assignment may be wrong. The germline V gene encodes CDR1 SGHVS and CDR2 FNYEAQ. This CDR3 region has 13 residues. CDR3 bases: TGTGCCAGCAGCTTAGCGCCAGGGGGCGAGCAGTACTTC. Amino acids: CASSLAPGGEQYF.

A few counts support this clonotype. CDR3 coding DNA: TGTGCCAGCAGCCCCAACGGGCTGGCGAACAGGGGGCAGGGGGGCAATCAGCCCCAGCATTTT. The encoded protein is CASSPNGLANRGQGGNQPQHF. The chain carries TRBV21-1 and TRBJ1-5; TRBD1, as called in the table, went unchecked against the DNA. TRBV21-1 is annotated as a pseudogene. The CDR3 is made up of 21 amino acids.